This TCR beta chain is from a study of T-cell reconstitution after alpha-beta-depleted transplantation in children. Regarding the study as a whole: A year post-transplant, T-cell counts and diversity derived mostly from newly produced T cells. Alpha-beta T cells present about two months after transplant were reported to originate from several hundred expanded graft clones. Recipient T cells and thymic progenitors that survived were the source of the high TCRbeta diversity seen at day 60 in some patients.

The CDR3 is 14 amino acids. Looked up from germline, CDR1 is DFQATT and CDR2 is SNEGSKA (reference sequence). Trimming removed 0 bases at V and 1 base at J, with 7 bases between. Library preparation (for TCRbeta) was performed with unique molecular identifiers. TCRdb used MiXCR to reprocess the PCR reads, holding one entry per CDR3 protein. Found here are about 290,000 distinct CDR3 sequences, roughly 9.1% of them singletons; the top ten hold approximately 7.6%. This clonotype was counted many times. As yet, its antigen is unknown. The sequence was obtained from a boy in the first two years of life with acute myeloid leukemia, due to receive a stem cell transplant. Sequenced material: PBMCs, taken before TCRalphabeta/CD19-depleted stem cell transplant. The genes are TRBV20-1 and TRBJ2-1, with D unclear. The chain's CDR3 is CSARDRGSYNEQFF. Here the CDR3 DNA reads TGCAGTGCTAGAGATCGCGGTTCCTACAATGAGCAGTTCTTC.